This TCR beta chain is from a study of cytomegalovirus exposure and HLA in healthy donors. General study findings and limits: CMV serostatus was the sole immune exposure data available. Across donors, sequencing depth was assumed by presence/absence analyses to be roughly uniform. Follow-up analysis seemed to connect common viral pathogens with several of the most significant clusters identified.

About this clone itself: Its specificity is not known.

CDR1 is MNHEY, CDR2 SMNVEV, per germline (reference sequence). The CDR3 contains 13 residues. V was pared by 3 bases and J by 4 bases, with 2 bases of the junction left unmatched. Samples came from healthy bone marrow donors. The PCR ran on 60 Vbeta and 13 Jbeta primers. The table came from immunoSEQ multiplex PCR; TCRdb's copy has only in-frame clones and leaves some out. The repertoire includes around 110,000 clones, around 86% of them detected once, and 2% to 2.5% sits in the top ten. The sequence was collected from a man younger than 45 in good health and CMV-seronegative. This sequence joins TRBV27 and TRBJ2-7; TRBD2 matches at 8 bases. Sequences were obtained from PBMCs. The chain's CDR3 is CASSLGLGYEQYF. For the CDR3, the DNA is TGTGCCAGCAGTTTGGGACTAGGTTACGAGCAGTACTTC.